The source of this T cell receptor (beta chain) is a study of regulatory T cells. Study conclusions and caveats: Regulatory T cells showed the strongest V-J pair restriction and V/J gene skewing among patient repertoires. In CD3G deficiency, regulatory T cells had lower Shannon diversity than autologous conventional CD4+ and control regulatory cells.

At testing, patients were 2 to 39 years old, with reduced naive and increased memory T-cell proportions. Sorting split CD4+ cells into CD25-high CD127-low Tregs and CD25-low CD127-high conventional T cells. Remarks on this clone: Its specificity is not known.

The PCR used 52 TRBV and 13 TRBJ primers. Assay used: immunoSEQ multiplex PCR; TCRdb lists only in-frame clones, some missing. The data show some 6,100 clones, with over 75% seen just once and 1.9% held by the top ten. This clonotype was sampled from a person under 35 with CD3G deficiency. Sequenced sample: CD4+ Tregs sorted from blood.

In DNA form, the CDR3 reads TGTGCCACCGGACAGGCCTGGGGAGCGGGAGGCCCCTACAATGAGCAGTTCTTC. Amino acid sequence: CATGQAWGAGGPYNEQFF. The chain recombines TRBV28 with TRBJ2-1, with 9 positions matching TRBD2. Germline V gives CDR1 MDHEN, CDR2 SYDVKM. V lost 10 bases to trimming and J lost 2 bases; unmatched junction nucleotides: 18. This CDR3 comprises 18 residues.